These 26 T cell receptor beta chains were sequenced from one sample in a study of blood T cell repertoires in COVID-19. Sequencing used immunoSEQ multiplex PCR; TCRdb keeps in-frame clones, though not all of them. Of around 170,000 clones in the sample, less than 85% were seen once. Sequenced input: PBMCs or T cells enriched from blood (not recorded which). These TCRs come from a man over 45 who had recovered from COVID-19.

This chain joins TRBV10-3 and TRBJ2-7; TRBD2 matches 11 bases. The junction had 7 bases not matched to a gene; V was cut back by 3 bases and J by 6 bases. CDR1 is ENHRY and CDR2 is SYGVKD in the germline V gene. The CDR3 spans 15 residues. The CDR3 loop is CAISDFGTSGGEQYF. The CDR3 DNA sequence: TGTGCCATCAGTGATTTCGGGACTAGCGGTGGCGAGCAGTACTTC.

V and J are TRBV9 and TRBJ2-3; D is unclear. CDR1 is SGDLS and CDR2 is YYNGEE in the germline V gene. Trimming cost V 10 bases and J 2 bases, with 17 bases left between them. This CDR3 has 14 residues. The CDR3 here is CAGFGLLSTDTQYF. In DNA, the CDR3 is TGTGCCGGATTTGGGCTTCTCTCCACAGATACGCAGTATTTT.

In its sample, this clone was seen once. This CDR3 reads CASSFSSLTGEYTF. CDR3 DNA: TGTGCCAGCAGTTTTTCCTCCTTGACGGGAGAATACACCTTC. The rearrangement links TRBV27 to TRBJ1-2, with D unclear. Per germline, CDR1 MNHEY and CDR2 SMNVEV (reference sequence). This CDR3 is 14 amino acids long. V was shortened by 3 bases and J by 11 bases, with 19 bases between the two germline ends.

This sequence joins TRBV4-3 and TRBJ2-4; D is perhaps TRBD1 (5 bases). The germline V gene encodes CDR1 LGHNA and CDR2 YSLEER. This CDR3 comprises 17 residues. V was cut by 0 bases and J by 1 base, with 13 bases left in between. This chain's CDR3 is CASSQDWGAGAKNIQYF. The CDR3 DNA reads as TGCGCCAGCAGCCAAGATTGGGGCGCAGGGGCCAAAAACATTCAGTACTTC.

The chain links TRBV12-3 or TRBV12-4 to TRBJ1-6; 7 nucleotides agree with TRBD1. CDR3 length equals 13 residues. Germline trimming cut 6 bases from V and 6 bases from J; bases unmatched to any gene: 2. The CDR3 coding sequence is TGTGCCAGCAGCGACAGGGTTAATTCACCCCTCCACTTT. This gives the protein CASSDRVNSPLHF.

The chain carries TRBV4-2 and TRBJ1-2, with 7 positions matching TRBD1. The length of the CDR3 is 16 residues. Germline V gives CDR1 LGHNA, CDR2 YNFKEQ. Trimming removed 0 bases from V and 5 bases from J; junction bases left unmatched: 9. The CDR3, as DNA: TGTGCCAGCAGCCAAGATCAAGGGACAGAGAGATATGGCTACACCTTC. Protein sequence: CASSQDQGTERYGYTF.

In regard to this clone: Its ends do not fully match the called genes, so a read error is possible. The chain joins TRBV7-7 to TRBJ1-1, with D perhaps TRBD1 (5 bases). This CDR3 region has 15 residues. CDR1 and CDR2 (germline): SSHAT, FNYEAQ (reference sequence). CDR3: CASSSTGGRNTEAFF. CDR3 sequence (DNA): TGTGCTAGCAGCTCCACCGGGGGGAGGAACACTGAAGCTTTCTTT.

V is TRBV2 and J is TRBJ1-3; D gene ambiguous. Per germline, CDR1 SNHLY and CDR2 FYNNEI. This CDR3 spans 16 amino acids. Trimming removed 6 bases from V and 0 bases from J, with 15 bases in between. The CDR3 loop reads CASRTEAASSGNTIYF. CDR3 sequence (DNA): TGTGCCAGCAGGACGGAGGCTGCTAGCTCTGGAAACACCATATATTTT. The whole variable domain, filled in from reference TRBV2 and TRBJ1-3, reads EPEVTQTPSHQVTQMGQEVILRCVPISNHLYFYWYRQILGQKVEFLVSFYNNEISEKSEIFDDQFSVERPDGSNFTLKIRSTKLEDSAMYFCASRTEAASSGNTIYFGEGSWLTVV.

The V and J genes are TRBV28 and TRBJ1-6, with 12 bases aligning to TRBD1. The CDR3 is made up of 15 amino acids. J was trimmed by 10 bases and V by 6 bases; bases with no gene match: 7. From germline, CDR1 is MDHEN and CDR2 SYDVKM. CDR3 DNA sequence: TGTGCCAGCAGCGACGGGACAGGGGGCAACTCACCCCTCCACTTT. Translation: CASSDGTGGNSPLHF.

The sample holds a few counts of this clone. The rearrangement uses TRBV2 and TRBJ1-2; D is possibly TRBD1 (5 bases). The CDR3 has 14 residues. V was shortened by 6 bases and J by 6 bases, with 17 bases between the two germline ends. Germline assignment: CDR1 SNHLY and CDR2 FYNNEI. This CDR3 reads CASRNRGAYNGYTF. The CDR3 region has the DNA TGTGCCAGCAGGAATAGGGGCGCATATAATGGCTACACCTTC.

The rearrangement uses TRBV3-1 (or the pseudogene TRBV3-2) and TRBJ1-5; D is undetermined. The CDR3 length is 14 residues. Looked up from germline, CDR1 is LGHDT and CDR2 is YNNKEL (reference sequence). V was clipped by 0 bases and J by 4 bases, with 7 bases between them. This chain's CDR3 is CASSQEVRNQPQHF. For the CDR3, the DNA is TGTGCCAGCAGCCAAGAGGTGAGGAATCAGCCCCAGCATTTT.

The V gene is TRBV18, the J gene TRBJ1-3; possibly TRBD1 for D (6 bases). The germline V and J ends were trimmed by 4 bases and 7 bases, with 17 bases remaining between them. This CDR3 contains 15 residues. Germline V gene lookup returns CDR1 KGHSH and CDR2 LQKENI. CDR3 DNA: TGTGCCAGCTCACGAGGAACAGGGAAACAGAACACCATATATTTT. It encodes CASSRGTGKQNTIYF.

The rearrangement joins TRBV27 to TRBJ1-4; D gene unclear. Trimming left V 0 bases short and J 4 bases short, with 12 bases between. This CDR3 spans 16 amino acids. Germline CDR1 MNHEY, CDR2 SMNVEV (reference sequence). The CDR3: CASSLSKAGGNEKLFF. The CDR3 bases are TGTGCCAGCAGTTTATCGAAGGCAGGAGGTAATGAAAAACTGTTTTTT.

The chain carries TRBV3-1 (or the pseudogene TRBV3-2) and TRBJ2-5; D is possibly TRBD1 (5 bases). Trimming removed 5 bases at V and 2 bases at J, with 12 bases between. Germline-derived CDR1 and CDR2 are LGHDT and YNNKEL (reference sequence). The CDR3 is 14 residues long. The CDR3 protein is CASSDNGAQETQYF. The CDR3, as DNA: TGTGCCAGCAGCGACAATGGGGCTCAAGAGACCCAGTACTTC.

The rearrangement uses TRBV11-3 and TRBJ2-1; TRBD2 matches 11 bases. The CDR3 runs to 17 residues. The J segment lost 0 bases and the V segment lost 2 bases, leaving 3 bases of the junction unmatched. Per germline, CDR1 SGHNT and CDR2 YENEEA. The CDR3 spells CASSLTSGGSSYNEQFF. The CDR3 DNA sequence: TGTGCCAGCAGCTTAACTAGCGGGGGCAGCTCCTACAATGAGCAGTTCTTC.

The chain uses TRBV14 and TRBJ2-7, with a weak D call TRBD1 (6 bases). V was shortened by 4 bases and J by 2 bases, with 9 bases between the two germline ends. Germline CDR1 reads SGHDN; CDR2 reads FVKESK. The CDR3 loop spans 13 amino acids. CDR3 nucleotide sequence: TGTGCCAGCAGCCGCCGGGACACCTACGAGCAGTACTTC. Its protein product is CASSRRDTYEQYF. The variable domain in full, with the rest retrieved from reference TRBV14 and TRBJ2-7, is EAGVTQFPSHSVIEKGQTVTLRCDPISGHDNLYWYRRVMGKEIKFLLHFVKESKQDESGMPNNRFLAERTGGTYSTLKVQPAELEDSGVYFCASSRRDTYEQYFGPGTRLTVT.

J is TRBJ1-1 and V is TRBV4-3; 9 bases agree with TRBD1. Germline-derived CDR1 and CDR2 are LGHNA and YSLEER. Trimming cost V 4 bases and J 1 base; bases outside gene matches: 1. This CDR3 has 14 amino acids. CDR3 nucleotide sequence: TGCGCCAGCAGCCCGACAGGGGGGAACACTGAAGCTTTCTTT. This translates into CASSPTGGNTEAFF.

This clone has a single count. V usage is TRBV7-3 and J usage is TRBJ1-1, with a weak D call TRBD1 (6 bases). This CDR3 contains 15 residues. The germline gives CDR1 SGHTA, CDR2 FQGTGA. Trimming took 0 bases from V and 3 from J, leaving 11 bases between them. CDR3 sequence: CASSLTGRGDTEAFF. DNA of the CDR3: TGTGCCAGCAGCTTAACCGGCAGGGGCGACACTGAAGCTTTCTTT.

A single count supports this clone. The V and J genes are TRBV7-3 and TRBJ2-5; TRBD2 matches at 7 bases. The CDR3 is 15 residues long. The ends lost 2 bases at V and 2 bases at J; junction bases unmatched: 5. The V gene's germline CDR1 is SGHTA and CDR2 FQGTGA. CDR3 region: CASSLAGLTQETQYF. CDR3 sequence (DNA): TGTGCCAGCAGCTTAGCGGGACTAACTCAAGAGACCCAGTACTTC.

V is TRBV30 and J is TRBJ2-7, with D perhaps matching TRBD1 (6 bases). Germline assignment: CDR1 GTSNPN and CDR2 SVGIG (reference sequence). Trimming took 1 base from V and 7 from J, leaving 14 bases between them. This CDR3 is built from 13 residues. CDR3 in DNA: TGTGCCTGGAGTGGGGGGCCAGGGGATGAGCAGTACTTC. This sequence encodes CAWSGGPGDEQYF.

The rearrangement joins TRBV15 to TRBJ1-5; no firm D call. Germline assignment: CDR1 LNHNV and CDR2 YYDKDF (reference sequence). CDR3 size: 17 residues. Between the trimmed V and J ends, which lost 0 bases and 0 bases, there was a span of 12 bases. CDR3 region: CATSRENAGNSNQPQHF. The CDR3 coding sequence is TGTGCCACCAGCAGAGAAAATGCAGGCAATAGCAATCAGCCCCAGCATTTT.

This clone is classed as medium-sized (0.01 to 0.1%). Distinct nucleotide sequences in the sample also encode this CDR3. The chain combines TRBV30 with TRBJ1-1; D gene uncertain. V lost 4 bases and J lost 1, with 4 bases in between. Germline values: CDR1 GTSNPN, CDR2 SVGIG (reference sequence). The CDR3 loop spans 11 amino acids. The CDR3 nucleotides are TGTGCCTGGATCCGGAACACTGAAGCTTTCTTT. Amino acid sequence: CAWIRNTEAFF.

V gene TRBV6-1 combines with J gene TRBJ2-2, with D possibly TRBD2 on 6 matching bases. The CDR3 loop spans 13 amino acids. Trimming removed 2 bases at V and 14 bases at J, with 15 bases between. Germline loops: CDR1 MNHNS, CDR2 SASEGT. The DNA for the CDR3 is TGTGCCAGCAGTGAATCCCAAGGAGGGGTCCTGTTTTTT. Its protein is CASSESQGGVLFF.

V usage is TRBV5-1 and J usage is TRBJ1-5; 7 bases fit TRBD1. The J segment lost 0 bases and the V segment lost 4 bases, leaving 4 bases of the junction unmatched. Per the germline V gene, CDR1 is SGHRS and CDR2 is YFSETQ. The CDR3 has 15 amino acids. CDR3 in DNA: TGCGCCAGCAGCGAGGGGGCAGGTAGCAATCAGCCCCAGCATTTT. Translating it yields CASSEGAGSNQPQHF.

This clone was counted once. The genes are TRBV12-3 or TRBV12-4 and TRBJ1-2; TRBD1 is a possible D gene (6 bases). V shed 9 bases and J shed 8 bases, with 16 bases lying between them. CDR3 size: 12 residues. The CDR3 region has the DNA TGTGCCAGTCTAGGGGGGGGCTGGGGCTACACCTTC. It yields the protein CASLGGGWGYTF.

V gene TRBV28 combines with J gene TRBJ2-7, with a possible D match to TRBD2 (5 bases). V was clipped by 7 bases and J by 5 bases, with 18 bases between them. The CDR3 contains 14 residues. Germline V lookup: CDR1 MDHEN, CDR2 SYDVKM. The CDR3 region has the DNA TGTGCCAGCATCCCCTTTGGAGGTCTCCACGAGCAGTACTTC. Residues: CASIPFGGLHEQYF.